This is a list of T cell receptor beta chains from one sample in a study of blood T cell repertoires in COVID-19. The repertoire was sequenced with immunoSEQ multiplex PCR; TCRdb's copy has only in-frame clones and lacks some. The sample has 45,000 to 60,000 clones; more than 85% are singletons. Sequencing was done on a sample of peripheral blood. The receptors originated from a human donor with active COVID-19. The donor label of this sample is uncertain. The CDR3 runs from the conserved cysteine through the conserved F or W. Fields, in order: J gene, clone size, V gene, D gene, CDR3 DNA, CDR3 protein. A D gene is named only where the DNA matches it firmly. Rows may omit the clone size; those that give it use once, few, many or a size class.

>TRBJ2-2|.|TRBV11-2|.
TGTGCCAGCAGCGCCATAGCGAAGCAAACCGGGGAGCTGTTTTTT
CASSAIAKQTGELFF
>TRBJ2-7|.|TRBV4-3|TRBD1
TGCGCCAGCAGCGCCGGGACAGGGGTACGCGAGCAGTACTTC
CASSAGTGVREQYF
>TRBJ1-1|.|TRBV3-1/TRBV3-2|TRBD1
TGTGCCAGCAGCCCGGGGACAGGGTATGAAGCTTTCTTT
CASSPGTGYEAFF
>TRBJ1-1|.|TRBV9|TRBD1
TGTGCCAGCAGCCCCGAGGGACAGGGGGGTACTGAAGCTTTCTTT
CASSPEGQGGTEAFF
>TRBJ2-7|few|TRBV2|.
TGTGCCAGCAAGGAGGTTTCCTACGAGCAGTACTTC
CASKEVSYEQYF
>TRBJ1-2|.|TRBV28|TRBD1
TGTGCCAGCAGCCGCGACAGGGTTGATGGCTACACCTTC
CASSRDRVDGYTF
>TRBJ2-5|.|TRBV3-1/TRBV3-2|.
TGTGCCAGCAGCCAAGGGCCGGAGACCCAGTACTTC
CASSQGPETQYF
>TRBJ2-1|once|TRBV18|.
TGTGCCAGCTCACTTAGCGGTTACAATGAGCAGTTCTTC
CASSLSGYNEQFF
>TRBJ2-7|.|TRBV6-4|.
TGTGCCAGCCCCAGACAGCCCTACGAGCAGTACTTC
CASPRQPYEQYF
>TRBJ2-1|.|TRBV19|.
TGTGCCAGTAGTCTTGGCAGGCTGTACAATGAGCAGTTCTTC
CASSLGRLYNEQFF
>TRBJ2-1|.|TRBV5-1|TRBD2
TGCGCCAGCAGCTTCCTGCCGGGGGGGGAGGATAGCTCCTACAATGAGCAGTTCTTC
CASSFLPGGEDSSYNEQFF
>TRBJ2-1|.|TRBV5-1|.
TGCGCCAGCAGCTTGCTTGGCCAGAACTACCCCAATGAGCAGTTCTTC
CASSLLGQNYPNEQFF
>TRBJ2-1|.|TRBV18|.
TGTGCCAGCTCACCAGACAGCCCGTACAATGAGCAGTTCTTC
CASSPDSPYNEQFF
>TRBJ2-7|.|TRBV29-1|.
TGCAGCGTAGAAACAGGGCTCGGGATGGACGAGCAGTACTTC
CSVETGLGMDEQYF
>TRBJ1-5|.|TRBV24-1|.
TGTGCCACCTCCGGGAGAGGCAATCAGCCCCAGCATTTT
CATSGRGNQPQHF
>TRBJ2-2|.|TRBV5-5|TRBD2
TGTGCCAGCAGCCTCCTAGCGGGGGGGTCGTTCACCGGGGAGCTGTTTTTT
CASSLLAGGSFTGELFF
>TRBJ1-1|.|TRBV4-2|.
TGTGCCAGCAGCCCACCACGGCGGGGAGGGGCAACTGAAGCTTTCTTT
CASSPPRRGGATEAFF
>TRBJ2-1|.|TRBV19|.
TGTGCCAGTAGTATTAGAGACGACTGGGATGAGCAGTTCTTC
CASSIRDDWDEQFF
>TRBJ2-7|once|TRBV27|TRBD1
TGTGCCAGCAGTCACGGACAGGGGCGCGAGCAGTACTTC
CASSHGQGREQYF
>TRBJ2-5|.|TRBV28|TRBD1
TGTGCCAGTACAGGGGACCAAGAGACCCAGTACTTC
CASTGDQETQYF
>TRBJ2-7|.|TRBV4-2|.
TGTGCCAGCAGCCAAGCTGGAGGGAGCGCCTACGAGCAGTACTTC
CASSQAGGSAYEQYF
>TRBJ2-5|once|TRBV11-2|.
TGTGCCAGCAGCTGGCGGCCGCAAGAGACCCAGTACTTC
CASSWRPQETQYF
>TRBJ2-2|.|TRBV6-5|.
TGTGCCAGCAGTTACTCGAGAGGTAACACCGGGGAGCTGTTTTTT
CASSYSRGNTGELFF
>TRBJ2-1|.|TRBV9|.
TGTGCCAGCAGCCCCTACCTCTCGAGCGGAGATTACAATGAGCAGTTCTTC
CASSPYLSSGDYNEQFF
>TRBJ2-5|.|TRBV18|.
TGTGCCAGCTCCCTCAGCAGGTTGAAAGAGACCCAGTACTTC
CASSLSRLKETQYF
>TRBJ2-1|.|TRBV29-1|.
TGCAGCGTTGACCACAAGCAGGACAATGAGCAGTTCTTC
CSVDHKQDNEQFF
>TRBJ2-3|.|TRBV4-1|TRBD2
TGCGCCAGCAGCCAAGATCGTACTAGCGGGGTACTCACAGATACGCAGTATTTT
CASSQDRTSGVLTDTQYF
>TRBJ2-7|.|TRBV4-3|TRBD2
TGCGCCAGCAGCCGCGCGTTGCAGACTAGCGTAGACGAGCAGTACTTC
CASSRALQTSVDEQYF
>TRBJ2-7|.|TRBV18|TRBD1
TGTGCCAGCTCACCTTTCTCCGTGACAGGGGGCGAGCAGTACTTC
CASSPFSVTGGEQYF
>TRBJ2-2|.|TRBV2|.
TGTGCCAGCAGTGTCTCTAGGGGGACCGGGGAGCTGTTTTTT
CASSVSRGTGELFF
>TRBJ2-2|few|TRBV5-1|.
TGCGCCAGCAGCTTGGCGCGAGGGGGGGGACCGAACACCGGGGAGCTGTTTTTT
CASSLARGGGPNTGELFF
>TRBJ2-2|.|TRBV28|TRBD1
TGTGCCAGCAGTTCGTCCGACAGGGTCTCCTCTGGGGAGCTGTTTTTT
CASSSSDRVSSGELFF
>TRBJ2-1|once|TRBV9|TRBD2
TGTGCCAGCAGCCTTAGCGGAAGCGGGGATGAGCAGTTCTTC
CASSLSGSGDEQFF
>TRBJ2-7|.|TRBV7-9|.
TGTGCCAGCAGCTCCCGACAGGCTCCTAACGAGCAGTACTTC
CASSSRQAPNEQYF
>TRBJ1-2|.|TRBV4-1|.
TGCGCCAGCAGCCATCCGCCCCGGGGTCAAGCTAACTATGGCTACACCTTC
CASSHPPRGQANYGYTF
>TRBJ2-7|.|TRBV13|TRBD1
TGTGCCAGCAGCTATACAGGGGCCTCCTACGAGCAGTACTTC
CASSYTGASYEQYF
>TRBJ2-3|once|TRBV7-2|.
TGTGCCAGCAGCTTAGACGCGGGGACAGATACGCAGTATTTT
CASSLDAGTDTQYF
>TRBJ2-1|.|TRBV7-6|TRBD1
TGTGCCAGCAGCTTAGAGCCGGGACAGTACAATGAGCAGTTCTTC
CASSLEPGQYNEQFF
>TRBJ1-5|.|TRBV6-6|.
TGTGCCAGCAGAAACAGGGACGAGTATAGCAATCAGCCCCAGCATTTT
CASRNRDEYSNQPQHF
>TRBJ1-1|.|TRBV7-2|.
TGTGCCAGCAGCCGCCGAACAGGACAGAACACTGAAGCTTTCTTT
CASSRRTGQNTEAFF
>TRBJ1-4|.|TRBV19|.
TGTGCCAGTAGTATGCGGATTGGGGGCGGCAAAAATGAAAAACTGTTTTTT
CASSMRIGGGKNEKLFF
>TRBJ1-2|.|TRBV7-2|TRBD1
TGTGCCAGCAGCCCGGGACAGGGGGCTCTCTATGGCTACACCTTC
CASSPGQGALYGYTF
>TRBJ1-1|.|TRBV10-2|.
TGCGCCAGCAGAAGACAGGTGAACACTGAAGCTTTCTTT
CASRRQVNTEAFF
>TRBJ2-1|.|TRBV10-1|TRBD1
TGCGCCAGCAGCACCGGGACAGGGGCCTACAATGAGCAGTTCTTC
CASSTGTGAYNEQFF
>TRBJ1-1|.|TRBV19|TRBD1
TGTGCCAGTAGTTCTGGACAGGGGGCCCAGTTT
CASSSGQGAQF
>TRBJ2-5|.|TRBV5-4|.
TGTGCCAGCAGCCAGGCGGGAAGGGAAGAGACCCAGTACTTC
CASSQAGREETQYF
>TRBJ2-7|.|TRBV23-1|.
TGCGCCAGCAGTCAAAGGACGGCCTTAGGGGGTGAGCAGTACTTC
CASSQRTALGGEQYF